The 21 T cell receptor beta chains reported below all come from one sample, sequenced in a study of T-cell memory formation after mild COVID-19. TCRdb fed the 5' RACE reads into MiXCR, producing one record per CDR3 protein. The repertoire has 210,000 or so distinct CDR3 sequences, roughly a tenth of them found once; the top ten carry around 2.9%. What was sequenced was PBMCs or a T cell subset sorted from them (not recorded which). These receptors all stem from a man aged 18 to 30 who had mild COVID-19 (a few samples of this study predate the infection). Cell type and time point are not known.

This chain joins TRBV5-1 and TRBJ2-6; D not resolved. The V end lost 3 bases, the J end lost 3 bases, and 10 bases lay between the germline ends. There are 15 residues in the CDR3. Germline CDR1 reads SGHRS; CDR2 reads YFSETQ. The CDR3 loop reads CASSYDNLGANVLTF. In DNA, the CDR3 is TGCGCCAGCAGCTACGACAACCTTGGGGCCAACGTCCTGACTTTC.

This clonotype was found a few times. The rearrangement joins TRBV2 to TRBJ2-1; perhaps TRBD2 as D (5 bases). Trimming left V 4 bases short and J 8 bases short, with 9 bases between. There are 12 residues in the CDR3. CDR1 and CDR2 from the germline V gene are SNHLY and FYNNEI. The CDR3 sequence: CASSGSGDEQFF. For the CDR3, the DNA is TGTGCCAGCAGTGGAAGCGGCGATGAGCAGTTCTTC.

This clonotype was seen only a few times. This chain connects TRBV23-1 to TRBJ1-6; a possible D gene is TRBD1 (6 bases). TRBV23-1 is an ORF for which the function is uncertain. The CDR3 sequence is 21 residues long. Trimming took 0 bases from V and 4 from J, leaving 25 bases between them. CDR3 nucleotides: TGCGCCAGCAGTCAATCAATAAAGGGCCGGGACGGACAGCCGTATAATTCACCCCTCCACTTT. Translated: CASSQSIKGRDGQPYNSPLHF.

This clonotype turned up a few times. The J gene is TRBJ2-3, the V gene TRBV5-5, with 12 positions matching TRBD2. In germline, CDR1 is SGHKS, CDR2 YYEKEE (reference sequence). This CDR3 comprises 18 residues. V shed 0 bases and J 3 bases; nucleotides not matched to a gene: 8. The CDR3 protein is CASSLVASGGAWTDTQYF. The CDR3 DNA reads TGTGCCAGCAGCTTGGTGGCTAGCGGGGGGGCCTGGACAGATACGCAGTATTTT.

This clonotype was observed a few times. V gene TRBV28 combines with J gene TRBJ1-1; D remains ambiguous. Trimming removed 4 bases at V and 1 base at J, with 10 bases between. This CDR3 is 14 amino acids long. Germline assignment: CDR1 MDHEN and CDR2 SYDVKM. The CDR3 protein is CASSSRRPNTEAFF. The CDR3 DNA reads as TGTGCCAGCAGTTCTCGCAGGCCGAACACTGAAGCTTTCTTT.

The chain recombines TRBV6-4 with TRBJ2-7; 14 bases align to TRBD2. Unmatched junction bases numbered 3, after V lost 6 bases and J lost 2 bases. CDR3 length: 15 amino acids. Germline V lookup: CDR1 MRHNA, CDR2 SNTAGT. Here the CDR3 reads CASRGLAGDPYEQYF. CDR3 nucleotide sequence: TGTGCCAGCAGGGGACTAGCGGGAGATCCCTACGAGCAGTACTTC.

This clonotype was seen more than once but under ten times. This chain links TRBV24-1 with TRBJ2-1, with TRBD1 as a possible D gene (6 bases). The CDR3 is made up of 14 amino acids. Germline lookup yields CDR1 KGHDR and CDR2 SFDVKD. Trimming removed 9 bases at V and 4 bases at J, with 15 bases between. The CDR3 protein is CATDSGQGYNEQFF. CDR3 DNA sequence: TGTGCCACCGATTCGGGGCAGGGGTACAATGAGCAGTTCTTC.

V usage is TRBV29-1 and J usage is TRBJ1-5, with D maybe TRBD1 (6 bases). Germline-derived CDR1 and CDR2 are SQVTM and ANQGSEA. The CDR3 has 14 amino acids. With 4 bases removed from V and 5 bases from J, the gap between germline ends came to 15 bases. The CDR3 DNA reads TGCAGCGTTGGTGAGGGGGACCCTCATCAGCCCCAGCATTTT. This encodes CSVGEGDPHQPQHF. The entire variable domain, with the rest obtained from reference TRBV29-1 and TRBJ1-5, is as follows: SAVISQKPSRDICQRGTSLTIQCQVDSQVTMMFWYRQQPGQSLTLIATANQGSEATYESGFVIDKFPISRPNLTFSTLTVSNMSPEDSSIYLCSVGEGDPHQPQHFGDGTRLSIL.

The CDR3 loop is CASSLGTGFSYEQYF. Written as DNA, the CDR3 is TGTGCCAGCAGCCTTGGAACAGGGTTCAGCTACGAGCAGTACTTC. J is TRBJ2-7 and V is TRBV12-3 or TRBV12-4; a possible D gene is TRBD1 (6 bases). V lost 6 bases and J lost 3, with 18 bases in between. CDR3 length equals 15 residues.

In this sample, this clonotype turned up a few times. V gene TRBV29-1 combines with J gene TRBJ1-5; D gene uncertain. The CDR3 length is 13 residues. The V end was cut by 5 bases, the J end by 0 bases, with 8 bases between. Germline V gene data show CDR1 as SQVTM and CDR2 as ANQGSEA. CDR3 coding DNA: TGCAGCGTTTCATTGGGTAGCAATCAGCCCCAGCATTTT. Translated: CSVSLGSNQPQHF. Looking up the rest from reference TRBV29-1 and TRBJ1-5 gives the full variable domain: SAVISQKPSRDICQRGTSLTIQCQVDSQVTMMFWYRQQPGQSLTLIATANQGSEATYESGFVIDKFPISRPNLTFSTLTVSNMSPEDSSIYLCSVSLGSNQPQHFGDGTRLSIL.

The table lists this clonotype with a few counts. The J gene is TRBJ1-1, the V gene TRBV3-1, with a tentative D call TRBD1 (5 bases). V lost 4 bases to trimming and J lost 3 bases, with 12 bases between them. CDR3 length: 14 amino acids. The germline gives CDR1 LGHDT, CDR2 YNNKEL (reference sequence). This chain's CDR3 is CASSPRQHDTEAFF. The CDR3 nucleotides read TGTGCCAGCAGCCCGAGACAGCACGACACTGAAGCTTTCTTT. Filled out from reference TRBV3-1 and TRBJ1-1, the complete variable domain reads DTAVSQTPKYLVTQMGNDKSIKCEQNLGHDTMYWYKQDSKKFLKIMFSYNNKELIINETVPNRFSPKSPDKAHLNLHINSLELGDSAVYFCASSPRQHDTEAFFGQGTRLTVV.

This chain links TRBV5-5 with TRBJ2-1, with D maybe TRBD2 (6 bases). The CDR3 contains 16 residues. The V end was cut by 3 bases, the J end by 4 bases, with 17 bases between. Germline CDR1 reads SGHKS; CDR2 reads YYEKEE (reference sequence). The CDR3: CASSSRETWGYNEQFF. The CDR3 DNA sequence: TGTGCCAGCAGCTCGCGGGAAACGTGGGGGTACAATGAGCAGTTCTTC.

This clonotype was observed a handful of times. The rearrangement joins TRBV4-3 to TRBJ2-3; 10 bases align to TRBD2. CDR1 is LGHNA and CDR2 is YSLEER in the germline V gene. This CDR3 spans 15 amino acids. V shed 2 bases and J 6 bases; nucleotides not matched to a gene: 5. Here the CDR3 reads CASSQSGGADDTQYF. In DNA, the CDR3 is TGCGCCAGCAGCCAAAGCGGGGGGGCCGACGATACGCAGTATTTT.

The rearrangement links TRBV10-3 to TRBJ2-7; TRBD2 agrees at 7 bases. Germline trimming cut 8 bases from V and 2 bases from J; bases unmatched to any gene: 12. This CDR3 is 15 amino acids long. Germline CDR1 reads ENHRY; CDR2 reads SYGVKD. The CDR3 nucleotides read TGTGCCATCGGGTACGGGGGGTCCGCTGCCTACGAGCAGTACTTC. The encoded protein is CAIGYGGSAAYEQYF.

In its sample, this clonotype was seen once. The J gene is TRBJ2-3, the V gene TRBV5-4; TRBD2 matches 12 bases. The CDR3 extends over 16 amino acids. Germline V gene sequence: CDR1 SGHNT, CDR2 YYREEE (reference sequence). The J segment lost 5 bases and the V segment lost 3 bases, leaving 7 bases of the junction unmatched. The CDR3 spells CASSSPSGGARDTQYF. The CDR3 DNA follows: TGTGCCAGCAGCTCCCCTAGCGGGGGGGCGCGAGATACGCAGTATTTT. The entire variable domain, with the rest obtained from reference TRBV5-4 and TRBJ2-3, is as follows: ETGVTQSPTHLIKTRGQQVTLRCSSQSGHNTVSWYQQALGQGPQFIFQYYREEENGRGNFPPRFSGLQFPNYSSELNVNALELDDSALYLCASSSPSGGARDTQYFGPGTRLTVL.

CDR3 nucleotides: TGCAGTGCTCCCCGGGGGCAAGACACAGATACGCAGTATTTT. Amino acids: CSAPRGQDTDTQYF. V is TRBV20-1 and J is TRBJ2-3; D is possibly TRBD1 or TRBD2 (6 bases each). In germline, CDR1 is DFQATT, CDR2 SNEGSKA (reference sequence). CDR3 length: 14 amino acids. Trimming left V 5 bases short and J 2 bases short, with 14 bases between.

The V call is TRBV4-3, the J call TRBJ2-7, with D possibly matching TRBD2 (6 bases). V was pared by 1 base and J by 2 bases, with 9 bases between. Germline CDR1 LGHNA, CDR2 YSLEER. This CDR3 contains 14 residues. CDR3 sequence: CASSQGGRTYEQYF. CDR3 bases: TGCGCCAGCAGCCAAGGGGGGAGGACCTACGAGCAGTACTTC.

This clonotype was seen at least ten times. This chain uses TRBV7-2 with TRBJ2-3; 10 nucleotides agree with TRBD2. The CDR3 consists of 17 residues. Trimming took 1 base from V and 5 from J; bases not matched to a gene: 9. Germline CDR1 and CDR2: SGHTA and FQGNSA. Here the CDR3 reads CASSLGISGGAVDTQYF. The CDR3 DNA reads as TGTGCCAGCAGCTTAGGCATAAGCGGGGGGGCCGTAGATACGCAGTATTTT.

The chain combines TRBV7-2 with TRBJ1-4; 7 bases are a match to TRBD1. Germline V CDR1 and CDR2: SGHTA, FQGNSA. The CDR3 spans 14 residues. The J segment lost 7 bases and the V segment lost 5 bases, leaving 7 bases of the junction unmatched. CDR3 loop: CASSLDRASEKLFF. In DNA, the CDR3 is TGTGCCAGCAGCCTAGACAGGGCAAGTGAAAAACTGTTTTTT. Full variable domain (outside the CDR3, taken from reference TRBV7-2 and TRBJ1-4): GAGVSQSPSNKVTEKGKDVELRCDPISGHTALYWYRQSLGQGLEFLIYFQGNSAPDKSGLPSDRFSAERTGGSVSTLTIQRTQQEDSAVYLCASSLDRASEKLFFGSGTQLSVL.

This clonotype was seen only a few times. The genes are TRBV7-2 and TRBJ2-7; TRBD2 aligns across 7 bases. This CDR3 contains 14 residues. Germline V gene sequence: CDR1 SGHTA, CDR2 FQGNSA. J lost 3 bases, V lost 5 bases, and 7 bases had no gene match. The CDR3 coding sequence is TGTGCCAGCAGCCCGGGAGGTGGGCTCTACGAGCAGTACGTC. Its translation is CASSPGGGLYEQYV.

This clonotype came up a few times. The gene calls are TRBV7-3 and TRBJ2-1; a possible D gene is TRBD1 (5 bases). The CDR3 loop spans 17 amino acids. The germline CDR1 and CDR2 sequences are SGHTA and FQGTGA. V was clipped by 6 bases and J by 0 bases, with 18 bases between them. As DNA, the CDR3 is TGTGCCAGCAGTCCAGGCCCGGGCAGGGCCTCCTACAATGAGCAGTTCTTC. Its translation: CASSPGPGRASYNEQFF.